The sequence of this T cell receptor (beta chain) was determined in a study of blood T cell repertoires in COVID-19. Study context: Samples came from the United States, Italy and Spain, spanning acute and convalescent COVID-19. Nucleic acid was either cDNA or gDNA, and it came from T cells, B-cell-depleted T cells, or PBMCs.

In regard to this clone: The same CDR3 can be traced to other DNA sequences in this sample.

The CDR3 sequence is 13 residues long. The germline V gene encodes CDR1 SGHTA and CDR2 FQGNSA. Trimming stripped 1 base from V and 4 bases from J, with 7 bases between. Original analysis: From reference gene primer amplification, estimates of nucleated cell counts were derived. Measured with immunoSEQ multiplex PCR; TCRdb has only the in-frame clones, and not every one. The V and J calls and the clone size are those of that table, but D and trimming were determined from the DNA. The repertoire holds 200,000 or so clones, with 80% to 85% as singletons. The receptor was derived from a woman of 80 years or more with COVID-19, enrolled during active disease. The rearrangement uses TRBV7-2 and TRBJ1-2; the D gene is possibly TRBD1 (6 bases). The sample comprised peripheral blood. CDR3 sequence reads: CASSLEQGYGYTF. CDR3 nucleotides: TGTGCCAGCAGCTTAGAACAGGGCTATGGCTACACCTTC. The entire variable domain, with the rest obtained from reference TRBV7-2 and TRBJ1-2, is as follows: GAGVSQSPSNKVTEKGKDVELRCDPISGHTALYWYRQSLGQGLEFLIYFQGNSAPDKSGLPSDRFSAERTGGSVSTLTIQRTQQEDSAVYLCASSLEQGYGYTFGSGTRLTVV.